The rows below give T cell receptor beta chains drawn from one sample of a study of blood T cell repertoires in COVID-19. The method was immunoSEQ multiplex PCR; TCRdb's version includes in-frame clones alone and lacks a portion of them. Among 110,000 to 150,000 clones listed, 78% were seen once. Sequencing input: PBMCs or T cells enriched from blood (not recorded which). The source is a woman aged 50 to 60 who had recovered from COVID-19. CDR3s include the opening cysteine and the closing phenylalanine or tryptophan. The order of the fields is V gene, D gene, J gene, clone size, CDR3 protein, CDR3 DNA. The D gene is left open where the match is weak. Rows give clone size only sometimes, using once, few, many, or a class for an expanded clone.

v_gene: TRBV9
d_gene: .
j_gene: TRBJ1-5
abundance: .
CDR3aa: CASSVRESNQPQHF
CDR3nt: TGTGCCAGCAGCGTCAGGGAAAGCAATCAGCCCCAGCATTTT

v_gene: TRBV2
d_gene: TRBD2
j_gene: TRBJ2-1
abundance: many
CDR3aa: CASSEGLAEYNEQFF
CDR3nt: TGTGCCAGCAGTGAAGGTCTAGCGGAATACAATGAGCAGTTCTTC

v_gene: TRBV3-1/TRBV3-2
d_gene: TRBD2
j_gene: TRBJ2-1
abundance: .
CDR3aa: CASSPTSGGPNEQFF
CDR3nt: TGTGCCAGCAGCCCTACTAGCGGGGGGCCCAATGAGCAGTTCTTC

v_gene: TRBV7-9
d_gene: .
j_gene: TRBJ2-3
abundance: .
CDR3aa: CASGGGSTDTQYF
CDR3nt: TGTGCCAGCGGGGGAGGTAGCACAGATACGCAGTATTTT

v_gene: TRBV2
d_gene: TRBD1
j_gene: TRBJ1-2
abundance: .
CDR3aa: CASRAGQGSRGYTF
CDR3nt: TGTGCCAGCAGGGCGGGACAGGGGAGCAGGGGCTACACCTTC

v_gene: TRBV7-9
d_gene: .
j_gene: TRBJ2-7
abundance: .
CDR3aa: CASRPPGLYEQYF
CDR3nt: TGTGCCAGCAGACCTCCTGGACTTTACGAGCAGTACTTC

v_gene: TRBV12-3/TRBV12-4
d_gene: .
j_gene: TRBJ1-5
abundance: .
CDR3aa: CASSGGGGQPQHF
CDR3nt: TGTGCCAGCAGTGGGGGGGGCGGGCAGCCCCAGCATTTT

v_gene: TRBV3-1/TRBV3-2
d_gene: .
j_gene: TRBJ2-1
abundance: .
CDR3aa: CASRDDTEQFF
CDR3nt: TGTGCCAGCAGAGATGACACTGAGCAGTTCTTC

v_gene: TRBV19
d_gene: TRBD1
j_gene: TRBJ1-5
abundance: .
CDR3aa: CASSKKQGWLLQPQHF
CDR3nt: TGTGCCAGTAGTAAAAAACAGGGGTGGTTGCTTCAGCCCCAGCATTTT

v_gene: TRBV7-2
d_gene: .
j_gene: TRBJ1-2
abundance: .
CDR3aa: CASSFQWTDGSYTF
CDR3nt: TGTGCCAGCAGCTTTCAGTGGACAGATGGGAGCTACACCTTC

v_gene: TRBV6-1
d_gene: .
j_gene: TRBJ2-7
abundance: .
CDR3aa: CASSEWRGYSYEQYF
CDR3nt: TGTGCCAGCAGTGAATGGAGGGGTTACTCCTACGAGCAGTACTTC

v_gene: TRBV7-8
d_gene: .
j_gene: TRBJ1-4
abundance: .
CDR3aa: CASSASGQRERNEKLFF
CDR3nt: TGTGCCAGCAGCGCGAGCGGACAGCGGGAGAGAAATGAAAAACTGTTTTTT

v_gene: TRBV29-1
d_gene: .
j_gene: TRBJ1-5
abundance: .
CDR3aa: CSVGQYSNQPQHF
CDR3nt: TGCAGCGTTGGACAATATAGCAATCAGCCCCAGCATTTT

v_gene: TRBV30
d_gene: .
j_gene: TRBJ1-5
abundance: .
CDR3aa: CAWSVEDAAPQHF
CDR3nt: TGTGCCTGGAGTGTAGAGGATGCGGCACCCCAGCATTTT

v_gene: TRBV29-1
d_gene: .
j_gene: TRBJ1-6
abundance: .
CDR3aa: CSVGQGYNSPLHF
CDR3nt: TGCAGCGTTGGCCAGGGGTACAATTCACCCCTCCACTTT

v_gene: TRBV28
d_gene: TRBD2
j_gene: TRBJ2-3
abundance: .
CDR3aa: CASMPSGGTDTQYF
CDR3nt: TGTGCCAGCATGCCTAGCGGGGGCACAGATACGCAGTATTTT

v_gene: TRBV28
d_gene: TRBD1
j_gene: TRBJ1-4
abundance: .
CDR3aa: CASRGQKEGEKLFF
CDR3nt: TGTGCCAGCAGGGGACAGAAAGAGGGGGAAAAACTGTTTTTT

v_gene: TRBV18
d_gene: TRBD2
j_gene: TRBJ2-1
abundance: once
CDR3aa: CASSLLTSGVDEQFF
CDR3nt: TGTGCCAGCTCACTCTTGACTAGCGGGGTAGATGAGCAGTTCTTC

v_gene: TRBV6-6
d_gene: TRBD1
j_gene: TRBJ1-4
abundance: few
CDR3aa: CATGDRDRDEKLFF
CDR3nt: TGTGCCACGGGGGACCGGGACAGGGATGAAAAACTGTTTTTT

v_gene: TRBV28
d_gene: TRBD2
j_gene: TRBJ2-1
abundance: .
CDR3aa: CASSMGASGVSYNEQFF
CDR3nt: TGTGCCAGCAGTATGGGGGCTAGCGGGGTTTCCTACAATGAGCAGTTCTTC

v_gene: TRBV19
d_gene: .
j_gene: TRBJ1-2
abundance: .
CDR3aa: CASSMWTTNYGYTF
CDR3nt: TGTGCCAGTAGTATGTGGACAACTAACTATGGCTACACCTTC

v_gene: TRBV20-1
d_gene: .
j_gene: TRBJ2-2
abundance: .
CDR3aa: CSASQGKGGELFF
CDR3nt: TGCAGTGCTAGTCAGGGGAAGGGCGGGGAGCTGTTTTTT

v_gene: TRBV2
d_gene: TRBD1
j_gene: TRBJ1-4
abundance: .
CDR3aa: CASTQTGLTNEKLFF
CDR3nt: TGTGCCAGCACCCAGACAGGGTTGACTAATGAAAAACTGTTTTTT

v_gene: TRBV5-4
d_gene: .
j_gene: TRBJ1-4
abundance: once
CDR3aa: CASSHRENEKLFF
CDR3nt: TGTGCCAGCAGCCACCGGGAAAATGAAAAACTGTTTTTT

v_gene: TRBV12-3/TRBV12-4
d_gene: .
j_gene: TRBJ1-1
abundance: .
CDR3aa: CASLIAGDTEAFF
CDR3nt: TGTGCCAGCCTCATTGCCGGAGACACTGAAGCTTTCTTT

v_gene: TRBV7-9
d_gene: TRBD1
j_gene: TRBJ1-1
abundance: few
CDR3aa: CASSGDSTPAFF
CDR3nt: TGTGCCAGCAGCGGGGACAGCACTCCGGCTTTCTTT

v_gene: TRBV5-6
d_gene: TRBD1
j_gene: TRBJ1-2
abundance: .
CDR3aa: CASSGTGAYDGYTF
CDR3nt: TGTGCCAGCAGCGGGACAGGGGCTTACGATGGCTACACCTTC

v_gene: TRBV2
d_gene: TRBD1
j_gene: TRBJ1-2
abundance: .
CDR3aa: CASSEMRTGGRGGYTF
CDR3nt: TGTGCCAGCAGTGAAATGAGGACAGGGGGAAGGGGTGGCTACACCTTC

v_gene: TRBV2
d_gene: .
j_gene: TRBJ1-2
abundance: .
CDR3aa: CASSQAGPTSGYTF
CDR3nt: TGTGCCAGCAGTCAGGCGGGGCCCACTTCTGGCTACACCTTC

v_gene: TRBV6-6
d_gene: .
j_gene: TRBJ1-5
abundance: .
CDR3aa: CATQPGNQPQHF
CDR3nt: TGTGCCACCCAGCCGGGTAATCAGCCCCAGCATTTT

v_gene: TRBV19
d_gene: .
j_gene: TRBJ1-5
abundance: once
CDR3aa: CASTPVRGRRNQPQHF
CDR3nt: TGTGCCAGTACTCCAGTGCGGGGTCGAAGGAATCAGCCCCAGCATTTT

v_gene: TRBV6-4
d_gene: TRBD1
j_gene: TRBJ2-1
abundance: .
CDR3aa: CAAWPGTGSLLEDNEQFF
CDR3nt: TGTGCCGCCTGGCCCGGGACAGGGTCCCTCCTTGAGGACAATGAGCAGTTCTTC

v_gene: TRBV14
d_gene: .
j_gene: TRBJ2-2
abundance: .
CDR3aa: CASSQEGDRPGELFF
CDR3nt: TGTGCCAGCAGCCAAGAGGGAGACCGTCCCGGGGAGCTGTTTTTT

v_gene: TRBV28
d_gene: .
j_gene: TRBJ1-1
abundance: .
CDR3aa: CASNEAASTEAFF
CDR3nt: TGTGCCAGCAACGAAGCGGCCTCCACTGAAGCTTTCTTT

v_gene: TRBV6-1
d_gene: TRBD2
j_gene: TRBJ2-7
abundance: .
CDR3aa: CASSEWTSGGPKNEQYF
CDR3nt: TGTGCCAGCAGTGAATGGACTAGCGGGGGACCGAAAAACGAGCAGTACTTC

v_gene: TRBV5-1
d_gene: TRBD1
j_gene: TRBJ1-1
abundance: few
CDR3aa: CASSFPGGITSGVDTEAFF
CDR3nt: TGCGCCAGCAGCTTTCCAGGGGGAATAACTTCCGGCGTGGACACTGAAGCTTTCTTT

v_gene: TRBV19
d_gene: .
j_gene: TRBJ1-1
abundance: .
CDR3aa: CASSIRGHSEAFF
CDR3nt: TGTGCCAGTAGTATCCGGGGACACTCTGAAGCTTTCTTT

v_gene: TRBV10-1
d_gene: .
j_gene: TRBJ1-1
abundance: .
CDR3aa: CASSLDSGTEAFF
CDR3nt: TGCGCCAGCAGCTTAGACAGCGGGACTGAAGCTTTCTTT

v_gene: TRBV3-1/TRBV3-2
d_gene: TRBD1
j_gene: TRBJ2-1
abundance: .
CDR3aa: CASSQETGAYNEQFF
CDR3nt: TGTGCCAGCAGCCAAGAAACAGGGGCTTACAATGAGCAGTTCTTC

v_gene: TRBV10-3
d_gene: TRBD1
j_gene: TRBJ1-6
abundance: .
CDR3aa: CAISAGGGQGLNNSPLHF
CDR3nt: TGTGCCATCAGTGCTGGGGGAGGACAGGGTCTGAATAATTCACCCCTCCACTTT

v_gene: TRBV16
d_gene: .
j_gene: TRBJ1-1
abundance: few
CDR3aa: CASSPPGAIQAFF
CDR3nt: TGTGCCAGCAGCCCTCCTGGGGCAATACAAGCTTTCTTT

v_gene: TRBV19
d_gene: TRBD2
j_gene: TRBJ2-7
abundance: few
CDR3aa: CASSPSGALYEQYF
CDR3nt: TGTGCCAGTAGTCCCAGCGGGGCCCTCTACGAGCAGTACTTC

v_gene: TRBV5-1
d_gene: .
j_gene: TRBJ2-3
abundance: many
CDR3aa: CASSLGLVSDTQYF
CDR3nt: TGCGCCAGCAGCTTAGGCCTAGTCTCCGATACGCAGTATTTT

v_gene: TRBV5-5
d_gene: .
j_gene: TRBJ2-7
abundance: .
CDR3aa: CASSLGGRSYEQYF
CDR3nt: TGTGCCAGCAGCTTGGGAGGGAGATCCTACGAGCAGTACTTC

v_gene: TRBV4-1
d_gene: .
j_gene: TRBJ1-2
abundance: .
CDR3aa: CASSQDPGVNYGYTF
CDR3nt: TGCGCCAGCAGCCAAGATCCAGGCGTAAACTATGGCTACACCTTC

v_gene: TRBV6-5
d_gene: .
j_gene: TRBJ1-1
abundance: .
CDR3aa: CASRPTGQSWAFF
CDR3nt: TGTGCCAGCAGGCCTACCGGACAAAGCTGGGCTTTCTTT

v_gene: TRBV7-3
d_gene: TRBD1
j_gene: TRBJ1-6
abundance: .
CDR3aa: CASSLGYRGLNSPLHF
CDR3nt: TGTGCCAGCAGCTTAGGATACAGGGGGCTGAATTCACCCCTCCACTTT

v_gene: TRBV6-1
d_gene: .
j_gene: TRBJ1-5
abundance: .
CDR3aa: CASREGGGGNQPQHF
CDR3nt: TGTGCCAGCAGAGAAGGGGGAGGGGGCAATCAGCCCCAGCATTTT

v_gene: TRBV7-6
d_gene: .
j_gene: TRBJ2-6
abundance: once
CDR3aa: CASSLLRSGANVLTF
CDR3nt: TGTGCCAGCAGCTTACTCCGCTCTGGGGCCAACGTCCTGACTTTC

v_gene: TRBV28
d_gene: .
j_gene: TRBJ1-1
abundance: .
CDR3aa: CASSLRSGGGRSEAFF
CDR3nt: TGTGCCAGCAGTTTGCGCTCTGGGGGGGGTAGATCTGAAGCTTTCTTT

v_gene: TRBV28
d_gene: .
j_gene: TRBJ1-1
abundance: once
CDR3aa: CASSLTAESEAFF
CDR3nt: TGTGCCAGCAGTCTGACAGCCGAGTCTGAAGCTTTCTTT

v_gene: TRBV7-8
d_gene: TRBD2
j_gene: TRBJ2-3
abundance: .
CDR3aa: CASSLGGGRWDTQYF
CDR3nt: TGTGCCAGCAGCTTAGGCGGGGGGCGGTGGGATACGCAGTATTTT

v_gene: TRBV18
d_gene: .
j_gene: TRBJ2-2
abundance: .
CDR3aa: CASSSLRDPNTGELFF
CDR3nt: TGTGCCAGCTCATCGCTCAGGGATCCGAACACCGGGGAGCTGTTTTTT

v_gene: TRBV19
d_gene: .
j_gene: TRBJ1-2
abundance: .
CDR3aa: CASSPSGNYGYTF
CDR3nt: TGTGCCAGTAGTCCCTCGGGGAACTATGGCTACACCTTC

v_gene: TRBV7-9
d_gene: TRBD2
j_gene: TRBJ2-1
abundance: .
CDR3aa: CASSASLAGVYNEQFF
CDR3nt: TGTGCCAGCAGCGCCTCTCTAGCGGGGGTATACAATGAGCAGTTCTTC